The clone carrying this TCR beta chain was counted a single time. Run at survey level, the immunoSEQ assay was version v3.0. Per sample, sequencing targeted roughly 40,000-50,000 T-cell genomes. TCRdb's table, derived via immunoSEQ multiplex PCR, lists solely in-frame clones and lacks some. The data hold 20,000 to 25,000 clones, with roughly 84% observed a single time. These data come from a study of long-term antiretroviral therapy in people with HIV. The CDR3 loop spans 12 amino acids. Germline CDR1 reads SGHDT; CDR2 reads YYEEEE. The germline V and J ends were trimmed by 0 bases and 8 bases, with 6 bases remaining between them.

The rearrangement joins TRBV5-6 to TRBJ2-1; D tentatively reads TRBD1 or TRBD2 (5 bases each). The TCR sequence derives from a man aged 18-30 years with HIV. The sample here was unsorted PBMCs, taken 0.2 years before starting antiretroviral therapy. The CDR3 is CASSLGGDEQFF. CDR3 sequence (DNA): TGTGCCAGCAGCTTGGGAGGGGATGAGCAGTTCTTC.